Presented here are 32 T cell receptor beta chains from one specimen sequenced in a study of cytomegalovirus exposure and HLA in healthy donors. The primer mix had 60 Vbeta and 13 Jbeta primers. The method was immunoSEQ multiplex PCR; TCRdb's version includes in-frame clones alone and lacks a portion of them. Of just over 150,000 clones in the sample, around 74% were seen once. The specimen sequenced was PBMCs. These receptors all stem from a female donor in good health and CMV-seronegative.

Note on this clone: The sample holds other DNA sequences that translate to the same CDR3. The V gene is TRBV19, the J gene TRBJ1-2, with TRBD1 as a possible D gene (5 bases). This CDR3 comprises 10 residues. Trimming left V 8 bases short and J 8 bases short, with 9 bases between. CDR1 is LNHDA, CDR2 SQIVND, per germline (reference sequence). This CDR3 is CASSGYGYTF. Here the CDR3 DNA reads TGTGCCAGTTCAGGGTACGGCTACACCTTC.

The chain recombines TRBV5-4 with TRBJ2-1, with D maybe TRBD1 (5 bases). V lost 1 base, J lost 6 bases, and 8 bases lay in between. This CDR3 spans 13 amino acids. CDR1 SGHNT and CDR2 YYREEE come from the germline V gene (reference sequence). The CDR3 DNA sequence: TGTGCCAGCAGCTTGCAACAGGCCAATGAGCAGTTCTTC. This gives the protein CASSLQQANEQFF.

This clone was detected a few times. The chain uses TRBV30 and TRBJ1-2, with D possibly TRBD1 on 5 matching bases. From germline, CDR1 is GTSNPN and CDR2 SVGIG (reference sequence). The CDR3 has 14 residues. With 4 bases removed from V and 8 bases from J, the gap between germline ends came to 20 bases. The CDR3 is CAWNRDSLIGGYTF. CDR3 sequence (DNA): TGTGCCTGGAACCGGGACTCCCTAATTGGGGGCTACACCTTC.

This clone has a single count. In DNA, the CDR3 is TGCGCCAGCAGCTGGGACTACAATCAGCCCCAGCATTTT. Its protein is CASSWDYNQPQHF. J is TRBJ1-5 and V is TRBV5-1; maybe TRBD1 (5 bases). CDR3 length: 13 residues. Per the germline V gene, CDR1 is SGHRS and CDR2 is YFSETQ. Trimming shortened V by 3 bases and J by 3 bases, and 7 bases separated the two germline ends.

This chain links TRBV2 with TRBJ1-2, with D perhaps TRBD1 (5 bases). The CDR3 has 13 residues. The germline V gene encodes CDR1 SNHLY and CDR2 FYNNEI. Trimming removed 2 bases at V and 8 bases at J, with 12 bases between. CDR3 amino acids: CASSEFRPGGYTF. The DNA of the CDR3 is TGTGCCAGCAGTGAATTCAGGCCAGGGGGCTACACCTTC.

This clone came up once. The chain is built from TRBV7-3 and TRBJ2-3; 10 nucleotides line up with TRBD2. Trimming at V came to 2 bases and at J to 4 bases, leaving 3 bases not matched to a gene. This CDR3 is built from 15 residues. Germline V gene sequence: CDR1 SGHTA, CDR2 FQGTGA. The chain's CDR3 is CASSLSSGGADTQYF. The CDR3 DNA follows: TGTGCCAGCAGCTTATCCAGCGGGGGGGCAGATACGCAGTATTTT.

This rearrangement joins TRBV6-6 to TRBJ1-2; 8 bases fit TRBD1. V lost 1 base, J lost 3 bases, and 1 base stayed unmatched. Germline V gives CDR1 MNHNY, CDR2 SVGAGI (reference sequence). The CDR3 is 14 residues long. CDR3 nucleotide sequence: TGTGCCAGCAGTTACTTGGGACAGGACTATGGCTACACCTTC. This codes for CASSYLGQDYGYTF.

The CDR3 bases are TGTGCCTGGAGAGCCCTCCGCGGGACTGGTGAGCAGTACTTC. Its translation: CAWRALRGTGEQYF. This sequence joins TRBV30 and TRBJ2-7; possible D gene TRBD2, 6 bases. The CDR3 is made up of 14 amino acids. Germline CDR1 GTSNPN, CDR2 SVGIG (reference sequence). Trimming took 3 bases from V and 7 from J, leaving 19 bases between them.

This clone has a single count. This sequence joins TRBV9 and TRBJ1-1; tentative D call: TRBD1 (5 bases). Germline V gene lookup returns CDR1 SGDLS and CDR2 YYNGEE. V was shortened by 1 base and J by 0 bases, with 13 bases between the two germline ends. This CDR3 comprises 16 residues. For the CDR3, the DNA is TGTGCCAGCAGCGTATCGCAAGGACACCTGAACACTGAAGCTTTCTTT. This sequence encodes CASSVSQGHLNTEAFF.

This clone was counted a few times. The V and J genes are TRBV6-6 and TRBJ2-1; 13 positions match TRBD2. The CDR3 contains 15 residues. V gave up 8 bases and J gave up 7 bases; unmatched junction bases: 8. The germline V gene encodes CDR1 MNHNY and CDR2 SVGAGI (reference sequence). CDR3 DNA sequence: TGTGCCAGCTCCCCCGGGACTAGCGGGATGAATGAGCAGTTCTTC. It codes for CASSPGTSGMNEQFF.

The CDR3, as DNA: TGCGCCAGCAGCCTTTGGGACAGGGAGAATGAGCAGTTCTTC. This translates into CASSLWDRENEQFF. V and J are TRBV4-1 and TRBJ2-1; 9 bases match TRBD1. Trimming took 4 bases from V and 7 from J; bases not matched to a gene: 5. There are 14 residues in the CDR3. Germline lookup yields CDR1 MGHRA and CDR2 YSYEKL.

The rearrangement joins TRBV30 to TRBJ2-7, with 12 bases fitting TRBD2. The CDR3 runs 14 residues. The junction had 3 bases not matched to a gene; V was cut back by 2 bases and J by 4 bases. CDR1 is GTSNPN, CDR2 SVGIG, per germline (reference sequence). As DNA, the CDR3 is TGTGCCTGGAGTTCTAGCGGGAGGGCGTACGAGCAGTACTTC. Translating it yields CAWSSSGRAYEQYF.

The chain recombines TRBV19 with TRBJ2-2; 11 bases agree with TRBD1. The trim removed 5 bases at V and 5 bases at J, leaving 7 bases unmatched. Germline lookup yields CDR1 LNHDA and CDR2 SQIVND (reference sequence). This CDR3 comprises 16 residues. The CDR3 DNA reads TGTGCCAGTAGTTCCCCCGGGACAGGGGGTACCGGGGAGCTGTTTTTT. Amino acids: CASSSPGTGGTGELFF.

V is TRBV7-3 and J is TRBJ2-1; 9 positions agree with TRBD2. This CDR3 region has 17 residues. After removal of 1 base from V and 3 bases from J, the junction contained 7 bases not matched to a gene. Germline-derived CDR1 and CDR2 are SGHTA and FQGTGA. The CDR3 DNA follows: TGTGCCAGCAGCTTAATCTGGAGCGGGGGGAACTACAATGAGCAGTTCTTC. It is translated as CASSLIWSGGNYNEQFF.

This chain joins TRBV5-1 and TRBJ2-1, with 7 bases identical to TRBD1. The germline gives CDR1 SGHRS, CDR2 YFSETQ. The CDR3 loop spans 14 amino acids. The V gene end was trimmed by 4 bases and the J gene end by 3 bases; junction bases not matched to a gene: 4. This CDR3 is CASSEAGGYNEQFF. For the CDR3, the DNA is TGCGCCAGCAGCGAAGCAGGGGGCTACAATGAGCAGTTCTTC.

This chain links TRBV18 with TRBJ2-5; D gene ambiguous. The J call is uncertain, as TRBJ2-7 better fits the DNA end. The germline CDR1 and CDR2 sequences are KGHSH and LQKENI. This CDR3 spans 14 amino acids. The CDR3 nucleotides are TGTGCCAGCTCCCCAGACGTAGCCTCCTACGAGCAGTACTTC. Encoded protein: CASSPDVASYEQYF.

The chain couples TRBV5-5 to TRBJ2-1, with 12 bases fitting TRBD2. J lost 2 bases, V lost 2 bases, and 11 bases had no gene match. This CDR3 contains 19 residues. Germline lookup yields CDR1 SGHKS and CDR2 YYEKEE (reference sequence). The CDR3 DNA sequence: TGTGCCAGCAGCTTCTTCCCTAGCGGGAGGGCCTCCCCCTACAATGAGCAGTTCTTC. Protein: CASSFFPSGRASPYNEQFF.

This rearrangement joins TRBV4-2 to TRBJ1-1; no definite D call. This CDR3 comprises 15 residues. Trimming stripped 2 bases from V and 9 bases from J, with 19 bases between. Germline assignment: CDR1 LGHNA and CDR2 YNFKEQ. CDR3 nucleotide sequence: TGTGCCAGCAGCCAAAGGTTGGGAGAAGGTTCTAAAGCTTTCTTT. This codes for CASSQRLGEGSKAFF.

With respect to this clone: In the same sample, other DNA sequences code for this CDR3. The V call is TRBV27, the J call TRBJ2-2; 7 bases match TRBD1. This CDR3 is built from 13 residues. V dropped 5 bases and J dropped 3; count of bases not matched to a gene: 0. The V gene's germline CDR1 is MNHEY and CDR2 SMNVEV (reference sequence). Here the CDR3 reads CASSDRDTGELFF. The CDR3 nucleotides are TGTGCCAGCAGTGACAGGGACACCGGGGAGCTGTTTTTT.

This chain connects TRBV7-2 to TRBJ2-2; 12 bases are shared with TRBD2. V lost 5 bases, J lost 5 bases, and 3 bases stayed unmatched. Looked up from germline, CDR1 is SGHTA and CDR2 is FQGNSA. This CDR3 contains 15 residues. The chain's CDR3 is CASSRGLAGTGELFF. CDR3 DNA: TGTGCCAGCAGCCGTGGACTAGCGGGGACCGGGGAGCTGTTTTTT.

The CDR3 spells CASSEGPGQRRTEAFF. For the CDR3, the DNA is TGTGCCAGCAGTGAGGGACCGGGACAGCGACGGACTGAAGCTTTCTTT. This rearrangement joins TRBV2 to TRBJ1-1, with 7 positions matching TRBD1. Unmatched junction bases numbered 12, after V lost 3 bases and J lost 5 bases. Germline V CDR1 and CDR2: SNHLY, FYNNEI. The length of the CDR3 is 16 residues.

This chain uses TRBV5-1 with TRBJ2-1, with 8 bases that match TRBD2. Germline loops: CDR1 SGHRS, CDR2 YFSETQ. J gave up 2 bases and V 4 bases, and 8 bases lay outside the gene matches. This CDR3 spans 16 amino acids. CDR3 loop: CASSPLAGSTYNEQFF. The CDR3 DNA is TGCGCCAGCAGCCCGTTAGCGGGGTCAACCTACAATGAGCAGTTCTTC.

The gene calls are TRBV4-1 and TRBJ1-6, with TRBD1 matching over 8 bases. Losses at the gene ends were 7 bases for V and 2 bases for J; bases not matched to a gene: 19. Germline values: CDR1 MGHRA, CDR2 YSYEKL. This CDR3 comprises 20 residues. For the CDR3, the DNA is TGCGCCAGCACCCTCGGGGTCGGCGGACAGGGAAGGACCTATAATTCACCCCTCCACTTT. Translating it yields CASTLGVGGQGRTYNSPLHF.

This clone was seen just once. This chain links TRBV7-6 with TRBJ2-5; a possible D gene is TRBD1 (6 bases). Germline lookup yields CDR1 SGHVS and CDR2 FNYEAQ. The CDR3 consists of 15 residues. V lost 2 bases and J 6 bases, leaving 16 bases between the germline ends. CDR3 nucleotides: TGTGCCAGCAGCTTAAATCAGGGGCACGAGAAGACCCAGTACTTC. Protein product: CASSLNQGHEKTQYF.

V usage is TRBV5-1 and J usage is TRBJ2-3; 9 bases fit TRBD2. This CDR3 contains 14 residues. Germline V CDR1 and CDR2: SGHRS, YFSETQ. V shed 7 bases, J shed 2 bases, and the junction held 5 bases outside the gene matches. CDR3 DNA sequence: TGCGCCAGCGTAGCGGGAGAGCTCACAGATACGCAGTATTTT. As protein: CASVAGELTDTQYF.

CDR3 nucleotides: TGTGCCAGCATCTCTATGGGGGCCCTTAATGAAAAACTGTTTTTT. It specifies CASISMGALNEKLFF. This chain connects TRBV5-6 to TRBJ1-4; D possibly corresponds to TRBD1 (6 bases). Per the germline V gene, CDR1 is SGHDT and CDR2 is YYEEEE. V dropped 6 bases and J dropped 4 bases, with 16 bases sitting between them. The CDR3 runs 15 residues.

The chain has TRBV18 and TRBJ1-1; maybe TRBD1 (5 bases). The CDR3 covers 14 residues. V dropped 5 bases and J dropped 4 bases, with 14 bases sitting between them. Germline assignment: CDR1 KGHSH and CDR2 LQKENI. In DNA, the CDR3 is TGTGCCAGCTCAGACAGTCCCGGGAGCACTGAAGCTTTCTTT. Protein: CASSDSPGSTEAFF.

The rearrangement joins TRBV2 to TRBJ1-2; D is possibly TRBD1 (6 bases). Trimming shortened V by 6 bases and J by 4 bases, and 18 bases separated the two germline ends. This CDR3 spans 15 amino acids. Germline loops: CDR1 SNHLY, CDR2 FYNNEI. Here the CDR3 DNA reads TGTGCCAGCAGCGCCCATGAGGGGGTGGGCTATGGCTACACCTTC. This codes for CASSAHEGVGYGYTF. Full variable domain (rest looked up from reference TRBV2 and TRBJ1-2): EPEVTQTPSHQVTQMGQEVILRCVPISNHLYFYWYRQILGQKVEFLVSFYNNEISEKSEIFDDQFSVERPDGSNFTLKIRSTKLEDSAMYFCASSAHEGVGYGYTFGSGTRLTVV.

The gene calls are TRBV9 and TRBJ2-3, with 10 bases matching TRBD2. This CDR3 region has 13 residues. V lost 4 bases to trimming and J lost 5 bases; unmatched junction nucleotides: 1. CDR1 SGDLS and CDR2 YYNGEE come from the germline V gene. CDR3 sequence reads: CASSPSGRDTQYF. The CDR3 region has the DNA TGTGCCAGCAGCCCTAGCGGGAGAGATACGCAGTATTTT.

The chain is built from TRBV18 and TRBJ2-1, with 8 bases fitting TRBD1. The junction had 2 bases not matched to a gene; V was cut back by 2 bases and J by 2 bases. The CDR3 runs to 15 residues. The V gene's germline CDR1 is KGHSH and CDR2 LQKENI. For the CDR3, the DNA is TGTGCCAGCTCACCAAAGACAGGGGCCTACAATGAGCAGTTCTTC. It yields the protein CASSPKTGAYNEQFF.

The chain links TRBV19 to TRBJ2-7; D is unclear. This CDR3 is built from 14 residues. The germline V gene encodes CDR1 LNHDA and CDR2 SQIVND (reference sequence). V was trimmed by 6 bases and J by 1 base, leaving 13 bases between them. This chain's CDR3 is CASSIATQSYEQYF. The CDR3 DNA is TGTGCCAGTAGCATCGCAACCCAGTCCTACGAGCAGTACTTC.

This clone was seen a handful of times. The chain uses TRBV5-1 and TRBJ2-2, with D hard to call. CDR1 and CDR2 (germline): SGHRS, YFSETQ. Trimming took 3 bases from V and 6 from J, leaving 9 bases between them. This CDR3 region has 13 residues. For the CDR3, the DNA is TGCGCCAGCAGCTCCCAAAAATCCGGGGAGCTGTTTTTT. This codes for CASSSQKSGELFF.